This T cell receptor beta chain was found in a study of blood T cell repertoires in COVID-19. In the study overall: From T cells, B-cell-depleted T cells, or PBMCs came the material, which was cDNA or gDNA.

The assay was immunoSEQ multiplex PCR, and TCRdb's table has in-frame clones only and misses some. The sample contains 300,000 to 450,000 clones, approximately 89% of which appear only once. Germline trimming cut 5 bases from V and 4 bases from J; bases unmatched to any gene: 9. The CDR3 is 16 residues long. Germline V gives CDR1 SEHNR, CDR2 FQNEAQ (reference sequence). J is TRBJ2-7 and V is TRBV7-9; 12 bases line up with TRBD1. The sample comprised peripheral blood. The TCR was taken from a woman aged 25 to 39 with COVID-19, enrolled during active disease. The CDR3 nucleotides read TGTGCCAGCAGCCCCCCCTCGGGACAGGGGGCTTACGAGCAGTACTTC. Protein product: CASSPPSGQGAYEQYF.